Below are 11 T cell receptor beta chains sequenced from a single sample in a study of shared clonotypes between healthy human individuals. Profiled with immunoSEQ multiplex PCR; TCRdb holds only in-frame clones, not every one. This sample has some 2.3 million clones, with more than 85% found just once. The sequenced sample consisted of naive CD4+ T cells from PBMCs. Subset of the sample: CD45RA+ positively selected. The receptors were sampled from a man aged 18 to 35 in good health. Some clones in this sample may be carry-over from other donors' samples.

The rearrangement joins TRBV14 to TRBJ2-2; D is undetermined. Trimming cost V 3 bases and J 5 bases, with 7 bases left between them. The CDR3 covers 13 residues. Germline-derived CDR1 and CDR2 are SGHDN and FVKESK. CDR3 loop: CASSQRPTGELFF. CDR3 nucleotide sequence: TGTGCCAGCAGCCAGAGACCGACCGGGGAGCTGTTTTTT.

The chain employs TRBV30 and TRBJ2-5; perhaps TRBD2 as D (6 bases). The end of the DNA aligns better with TRBJ2-7, so the J call may be wrong. The CDR3 is 11 amino acids. The germline V gene encodes CDR1 GTSNPN and CDR2 SVGIG (reference sequence). CDR3 in DNA: TGTGCCTGGAGTGGGGGGGTCGAGCAGTACTTC. It is translated as CAWSGGVEQYF.

This chain uses TRBV7-9 with TRBJ1-1; maybe TRBD1 (6 bases). The V gene's germline CDR1 is SEHNR and CDR2 FQNEAQ (reference sequence). Between the trimmed V and J ends, which lost 5 bases and 1 base, there was a span of 14 bases. The CDR3 loop spans 15 amino acids. In nucleotides, the CDR3 is TGTGCCAGCAGCCCGAGGGGGGGAGAGAACACTGAAGCTTTCTTT. Translating it yields CASSPRGGENTEAFF.

This chain links TRBV19 with TRBJ1-2, with unresolved D. The length of the CDR3 is 15 residues. Between the trimmed V and J ends, which lost 7 bases and 0 bases, there was a span of 15 bases. In germline, CDR1 is LNHDA, CDR2 SQIVND (reference sequence). The DNA of the CDR3 is TGTGCCAGTACCACCCCGAAAGGGACTAACTATGGCTACACCTTC. It is translated as CASTTPKGTNYGYTF. Supplemented by reference TRBV19 and TRBJ1-2, the full variable domain reads DGGITQSPKYLFRKEGQNVTLSCEQNLNHDAMYWYRQDPGQGLRLIYYSQIVNDFQKGDIAEGYSVSREKKESFPLTVTSAQKNPTAFYLCASTTPKGTNYGYTFGSGTRLTVV.

V gene TRBV5-1 combines with J gene TRBJ2-7; the D is unclear. The CDR3 spans 15 residues. Germline CDR1 and CDR2: SGHRS and YFSETQ. Trimming removed 0 bases at V and 0 bases at J, with 10 bases between. The CDR3 region is CASSLASISSYEQYF. The CDR3, as DNA: TGCGCCAGCAGCTTGGCCAGTATTAGCTCCTACGAGCAGTACTTC.

V usage is TRBV13 and J usage is TRBJ2-1, with 7 nucleotides matching TRBD2. V gave up 5 bases and J gave up 8 bases; unmatched junction bases: 9. CDR1 and CDR2 (germline): PRHDT, FYEKMQ (reference sequence). CDR3 length: 14 amino acids. CDR3 sequence: CASSPGTSDYEQFF. In DNA, the CDR3 is TGTGCCAGCAGCCCGGGAACTAGCGACTATGAGCAGTTCTTC. The whole variable domain, remainder taken from reference TRBV13 and TRBJ2-1, is AAGVIQSPRHLIKEKRETATLKCYPIPRHDTVYWYQQGPGQDPQFLISFYEKMQSDKGSIPDRFSAQQFSDYHSELNMSSLELGDSALYFCASSPGTSDYEQFFGPGTRLTVL.

The gene calls are TRBV19 and TRBJ1-3; D remains ambiguous. The CDR3 covers 13 residues. The germline CDR1 and CDR2 sequences are LNHDA and SQIVND (reference sequence). Trimming shortened V by 3 bases and J by 8 bases, and 11 bases separated the two germline ends. CDR3 protein: CASSMGIEDTIYF. In DNA, the CDR3 is TGTGCCAGTAGTATGGGAATTGAGGACACCATATATTTT. Based on the CDR3 plus reference TRBV19 and TRBJ1-3, the full variable domain is DGGITQSPKYLFRKEGQNVTLSCEQNLNHDAMYWYRQDPGQGLRLIYYSQIVNDFQKGDIAEGYSVSREKKESFPLTVTSAQKNPTAFYLCASSMGIEDTIYFGEGSWLTVV.

This rearrangement joins TRBV11-3 to TRBJ2-5; D tentatively reads TRBD1 or TRBD2 (6 bases each). In germline, CDR1 is SGHNT, CDR2 YENEEA. The CDR3 has 14 amino acids. V was pared by 5 bases and J by 6 bases, with 16 bases between. The CDR3 loop is CASSQGGTQKTQYF. The DNA of the CDR3 is TGTGCCAGCAGCCAAGGGGGGACGCAGAAGACCCAGTACTTC.

As for this clone: The identical CDR3 is also encoded by other nucleotide sequences in the sample. The rearrangement uses TRBV5-1 and TRBJ2-1, with no clear D. The CDR3 extends over 12 amino acids. Germline V gives CDR1 SGHRS, CDR2 YFSETQ. V dropped 0 bases and J dropped 8 bases, with 6 bases sitting between them. The CDR3, as DNA: TGCGCCAGCAGCTTGGTGTCCGATGAGCAGTTCTTC. This gives the protein CASSLVSDEQFF.

CDR3 loop: CASSRTLPGQGIHEQYF. The CDR3 DNA follows: TGTGCCAGCTCACGAACTTTACCGGGACAGGGGATCCACGAGCAGTACTTC. This chain connects TRBV18 to TRBJ2-7; 10 nucleotides match TRBD1. Trimming at V came to 4 bases and at J to 5 bases, leaving 14 bases not matched to a gene. Per the germline V gene, CDR1 is KGHSH and CDR2 is LQKENI. The CDR3 has 17 residues.

V gene TRBV19 combines with J gene TRBJ2-7; D is unresolved. This CDR3 region has 15 residues. Trimming took 5 bases from V and 0 from J, leaving 14 bases between them. The germline CDR1 and CDR2 sequences are LNHDA and SQIVND (reference sequence). The CDR3 region is CASSLHDTHSYEQYF. DNA of the CDR3: TGTGCCAGTAGTCTCCACGACACCCACTCCTACGAGCAGTACTTC.